This note documents a single T cell receptor beta chain sequence. Its antigen has not been determined. No base-level quality is on record; no much larger clone is a single base apart. TCRbeta CDR3 regions were amplified from genomic DNA by means of the immunoSEQ Assay, a bias-controlled multiplex PCR. The study's processing was this. The number of nucleated cells in each sample was estimated by amplification of reference gene primers within the assay. To quantify the absolute abundance of each unique TCRbeta CDR3 rearrangement, sequence reads were collapsed and filtered. For each sample, productive Simpson clonality was calculated as the square root of Simpson's diversity index over productive rearrangements. TCRdb retrieved this table from immuneACCESS and kept in-frame rearrangements only. Not all clones are present; in checked studies, unresolved V genes account for under half, and no reason is known for the remainder. V and J calls and clone size are given by that table; D and trimming were obtained from the DNA. A total of 250,000 to 350,000 clones appear in this sample, over 75% of them only once. The ten largest make up about 12% of the sample.

From its cysteine to its phenylalanine, the CDR3 spans 16 amino acids. Here the CDR3 DNA is all that survives: 48 bases in frame from base 1. Whole blood was collected in K2EDTA tubes by collaborating institutions according to the institutions' own protocols. For TCRbeta analysis, collaborator samples were shipped as frozen whole blood, as isolated PBMCs, or as DNA extracted from either sample type. These data are taken from a study of blood T cell repertoires in COVID-19 (dated by TCRdb to about 2020). Background on the whole study: Collaborator samples came from the United States, Italy and Spain and covered acute and convalescent phases of COVID-19. The material from the prospective study consisted of cDNA or gDNA derived from T cells, B-cell-depleted T cells, or PBMCs. Deeply sampled blood TCRbeta repertoires from subjects exposed to, actively infected with, or recovered from COVID-19 were included in the dataset. The repertoires were released in a freely available public database intended as a resource for research on the immune response to SARS-CoV-2. Samples were obtained from the ongoing ImmuneRACE study (first 160 participants) and from about 1,300 subjects provided by 6 global collaborators. The sample metadata nearly always contained a de-identified subject ID, COVID-19 status, age in years and sex. HLA class I and class II types, where available, came from metadata supplied by the sample provider rather than from assay-based typing. General findings and caveats noted by the study authors: The quantity of clinical and demographic metadata differed by source and by participant and was supplied without curation.

The chain is made from TRBV21-1 and TRBJ2-2; the DNA was not used to check the table's D call, TRBD1. TRBV21-1 is termed a pseudogene. The receptor comes from a woman between 55 and 75 years old with acute or convalescent COVID-19. Sequencing used peripheral blood. The sequenced DNA is TGTGCCAGCAGCAAATGCCCAGGGATCGACACCGGGGAGCTGTTTTTT. This codes for CASSKCPGIDTGELFF.